This T cell receptor beta chain was recorded in a study of blood T cell repertoires in COVID-19. The V gene's germline CDR1 is ENHRY and CDR2 SYGVKD. The CDR3 sequence is 12 residues long. V dropped 11 bases and J dropped 7 bases, with 18 bases sitting between them. Sequencing was performed with immunoSEQ multiplex PCR; in TCRdb, only in-frame clones are kept and a portion is missing. The sample holds about 210,000 clones, roughly 86% seen once. This clone was observed once. V usage is TRBV10-3 and J usage is TRBJ2-7; maybe TRBD2 (6 bases). This receptor was identified in a woman between 50 and 59 years old with active or convalescent COVID-19. The specimen was peripheral blood. CDR3 nucleotides: TGTGCCGTCGGGACTGCCGGGGGAGAGCAGTACTTC. Protein: CAVGTAGGEQYF.